These 27 T cell receptor beta chains originate from one sample sequenced in a study of post-analysis software for immune sequencing data. Study-level points and caveats: TRBV5-6, TRBV5-1 and TRBV20-1 were among about 5 TRBV segments more frequent in patients than controls.

Unique molecular identifiers had been added to the TCR beta cDNA libraries. TCRdb processed the PCR reads anew with MiXCR; each CDR3 protein has one entry. This sample has fewer than 700,000 distinct CDR3 sequences, with 40% to 50% found just once. For these receptors, no antigen is known. Sequencing was performed on blood. These receptors originate from a girl between 10 and 17 years old with multiple sclerosis.

This clonotype was counted only a few times. V usage is TRBV24-1 and J usage is TRBJ2-3, with TRBD2 as a possible D gene (5 bases). V was cut by 2 bases and J by 3 bases, with 11 bases left in between. The CDR3 spans 15 residues. Looked up from germline, CDR1 is KGHDR and CDR2 is SFDVKD. The CDR3 is CATSDSRASTDTQYF. The CDR3 coding sequence is TGTGCCACCAGTGATTCGAGGGCAAGTACAGATACGCAGTATTTT.

The chain joins TRBV7-3 to TRBJ2-7; 9 positions match TRBD2. TRBJ2-5 explains the end of the DNA better; the J call may be wrong. Germline-derived CDR1 and CDR2 are SGHTA and FQGTGA. The CDR3 consists of 17 residues. The chain's CDR3 is CASSPRNSGGRLGTQYF. For the CDR3, the DNA is TGTGCCAGCAGCCCACGTAATAGCGGGGGCCGCCTAGGGACCCAGTACTTC.

The chain joins TRBV20-1 to TRBJ1-2, with a tentative D call TRBD1 (5 bases). This CDR3 spans 11 amino acids. The V gene's germline CDR1 is DFQATT and CDR2 SNEGSKA (reference sequence). Trimming took off 5 bases at V and 2 bases at J, with 6 bases between the two ends. Here the CDR3 reads CSAGANYGYTF. CDR3 bases: TGCAGTGCTGGGGCGAACTATGGCTACACCTTC.

This clonotype came up a few times. The chain couples TRBV3-1 to TRBJ1-3; D not resolved. Germline V gene lookup returns CDR1 LGHDT and CDR2 YNNKEL (reference sequence). V lost 1 base and J 0 bases, leaving 4 bases between the germline ends. The CDR3 runs 14 residues. CDR3 amino acids: CASSQVFSGNTIYF. For the CDR3, the DNA is TGTGCCAGCAGCCAAGTGTTCTCTGGAAACACCATATATTTT.

The chain couples TRBV7-7 to TRBJ1-3, with 8 bases identical to TRBD1. The CDR3 length is 15 residues. Germline loops: CDR1 SSHAT, CDR2 FNYEAQ (reference sequence). V shed 5 bases, J shed 4 bases, and the junction held 7 bases outside the gene matches. The CDR3 region has the DNA TGTGCCAGCAGCGCCGGACAGGGCACGGGAAACACCATATATTTT. Protein product: CASSAGQGTGNTIYF.

The rearrangement links TRBV27 to TRBJ1-1; 9 bases align to TRBD1. CDR3 size: 16 residues. Germline lookup yields CDR1 MNHEY and CDR2 SMNVEV (reference sequence). V trimming: 5 bases; J trimming: 1 base; junction bases outside the gene matches: 8. The CDR3 nucleotides read TGTGCCAGCAGTATCTACAGGGGGCTGAGGAACACTGAAGCTTTCTTT. Its protein is CASSIYRGLRNTEAFF.

The gene calls are TRBV6-5 and TRBJ2-3; the match to TRBD2 covers 11 bases. The CDR3 is 16 residues long. The junction had 0 bases not matched to a gene; V was cut back by 0 bases and J by 1 base. Germline assignment: CDR1 MNHEY and CDR2 SVGAGI. In DNA, the CDR3 is TGTGCCAGCAGTTACTCACTAGCGGGGGGCACAGATACGCAGTATTTT. This translates into CASSYSLAGGTDTQYF.

The rearrangement uses TRBV5-6 and TRBJ2-7, with a weak D call TRBD1 (7 bases). Trimming took off 9 bases at V and 4 bases at J, with 17 bases between the two ends. CDR1 is SGHDT, CDR2 YYEEEE, per germline. The CDR3 covers 13 residues. The CDR3: CANRRDSPYEQYF. The CDR3 DNA sequence: TGTGCCAACAGGCGGGACAGTCCATACGAGCAGTACTTC. Together with reference TRBV5-6 and TRBJ2-7, the CDR3 gives the full variable domain: DAGVTQSPTHLIKTRGQQVTLRCSPKSGHDTVSWYQQALGQGPQFIFQYYEEEERQRGNFPDRFSGHQFPNYSSELNVNALLLGDSALYLCANRRDSPYEQYFGPGTRLTVT.

This clonotype has more than one count but fewer than ten. The V gene is TRBV12-3 or TRBV12-4, the J gene TRBJ2-3; D uncertain. This CDR3 spans 14 amino acids. The V end lost 4 bases, the J end lost 6 bases, and 14 bases lay between the germline ends. The CDR3 here is CASSYWTVSDTQYF. As DNA, the CDR3 is TGTGCCAGCAGTTACTGGACCGTGAGCGATACGCAGTATTTT.

The chain employs TRBV5-1 and TRBJ2-4, with D perhaps matching TRBD1 (5 bases). The CDR3 has 17 residues. The germline V gene encodes CDR1 SGHRS and CDR2 YFSETQ. With 1 base removed from V and 3 bases from J, the gap between germline ends came to 17 bases. In nucleotides, the CDR3 is TGCGCCAGCAGCTTGTATTCCCAACAGGAAGGCAAAAACATTCAGTACTTC. Its translation is CASSLYSQQEGKNIQYF.

This clonotype has more than one count but fewer than ten. This sequence joins TRBV6-4 and TRBJ1-2; 7 bases are a match to TRBD1. Germline values: CDR1 MRHNA, CDR2 SNTAGT. There are 15 residues in the CDR3. The V gene end was trimmed by 8 bases and the J gene end by 3 bases; junction bases not matched to a gene: 12. Here the CDR3 DNA reads TGTGCCAGCTCCCCGGGGACAGCTATTTACTATGGCTACACCTTC. Its translation is CASSPGTAIYYGYTF.

This clonotype turned up a few times. The chain uses TRBV24-1 and TRBJ2-4; possible D gene TRBD1, 6 bases. This CDR3 region has 10 residues. The V and J ends lost 9 bases and 14 bases respectively, with 13 bases between them. The germline V gene encodes CDR1 KGHDR and CDR2 SFDVKD. CDR3 sequence (DNA): TGTGCCACCTCTAACAGGGTGAAGTACTTC. Translation gives CATSNRVKYF.

The chain is built from TRBV10-3 and TRBJ2-3; D is unclear. There are 14 residues in the CDR3. The germline V gene encodes CDR1 ENHRY and CDR2 SYGVKD. Deletions cut 2 bases from V and 3 bases from J, with 9 bases between. CDR3 DNA: TGTGCCATCAGTGAGGGAGCCTCTACAGATACGCAGTATTTT. Its protein is CAISEGASTDTQYF.

V and J are TRBV25-1 and TRBJ2-1, with TRBD2 matching 9 bases. V was pared by 5 bases and J by 7 bases, with 21 bases of the junction left unmatched. The CDR3 totals 19 residues. CDR1 MGHDK and CDR2 SYGVNS come from the germline V gene. In nucleotides, the CDR3 is TGTGCCAGCAGTTTTACCACCGGGACTAGCCGCGCGTTGGGAAATGAGCAGTTCTTC. Residues: CASSFTTGTSRALGNEQFF.

This clonotype was counted only a few times. This rearrangement joins TRBV20-1 to TRBJ2-1, with a weak D call TRBD1 (5 bases). Trimming removed 1 base at V and 6 bases at J, with 16 bases between. The CDR3 extends over 15 amino acids. Germline CDR1 DFQATT, CDR2 SNEGSKA (reference sequence). This CDR3 is CSARGSGTQGNEQFF. CDR3 sequence (DNA): TGCAGTGCTAGAGGTTCCGGCACTCAGGGCAATGAGCAGTTCTTC.

At least ten counts were recorded for this clonotype. The J gene is TRBJ2-1, the V gene TRBV9; perhaps D is TRBD1 or TRBD2 (5 bases each). In germline, CDR1 is SGDLS, CDR2 YYNGEE. The CDR3 is 16 residues long. V was shortened by 5 bases and J by 0 bases, with 15 bases between the two germline ends. The chain's CDR3 is CASSTGRLSSYNEQFF. DNA of the CDR3: TGTGCCAGCAGTACGGGACGCCTCAGCTCCTACAATGAGCAGTTCTTC. Full variable domain (rest looked up from reference TRBV9 and TRBJ2-1): DSGVTQTPKHLITATGQRVTLRCSPRSGDLSVYWYQQSLDQGLQFLIQYYNGEERAKGNILERFSAQQFPDLHSELNLSSLELGDSALYFCASSTGRLSSYNEQFFGPGTRLTVL.

This clonotype showed up just a few times. This chain uses TRBV12-3 or TRBV12-4 with TRBJ1-2, with 7 bases aligning to TRBD1. CDR3 size: 12 residues. The V gene end was trimmed by 4 bases and the J gene end by 4 bases; junction bases not matched to a gene: 0. For the CDR3, the DNA is TGTGCCAGCAGTTGGGACAGCTATGGCTACACCTTC. The encoded protein is CASSWDSYGYTF.

This clonotype was observed a single time. Germline is not matched at one junction end, which may reflect a read error. This rearrangement joins TRBV4-1 to TRBJ2-5; the D gene is possibly TRBD2 (5 bases). This CDR3 is 18 amino acids long. CDR1 and CDR2 from the germline V gene are MGHRA and YSYEKL. The CDR3 loop is CASSQDRIWIRMEETRYF. The CDR3 coding sequence is TGCGCCAGCAGCCAAGATCGGATCTGGATAAGGATGGAGGAGACCCGGTACTTC.

This clonotype was counted once. The rearrangement joins TRBV20-1 to TRBJ2-1; no clear D. Germline lookup yields CDR1 DFQATT and CDR2 SNEGSKA (reference sequence). The length of the CDR3 is 16 residues. V shed 4 bases and J shed 4 bases, with 20 bases lying between them. This CDR3 reads CSATEVFPSAYNEQFF. The CDR3 DNA follows: TGCAGTGCTACAGAAGTTTTCCCTTCTGCTTACAATGAGCAGTTCTTC.

This chain connects TRBV12-3 or TRBV12-4 to TRBJ1-1; possible D gene TRBD1, 5 bases. The V gene lost 7 bases and the J gene lost 2 bases, with 14 bases spanning the gap. The CDR3 consists of 14 residues. CDR3 bases: TGTGCCAGCATACTGGGCGGGGGAAACACTGAAGCTTTCTTT. As protein: CASILGGGNTEAFF.

The chain is built from TRBV6-5 and TRBJ1-2; possible D gene TRBD1, 5 bases. The CDR3 length is 13 residues. Germline CDR1 is MNHEY and CDR2 is SVGAGI. Trimming removed 11 bases from V and 9 bases from J, with 22 bases in between. DNA for the CDR3: TGTGCCGGCACCCAGGGACGGTTCGGTAGCTACACCTTC. It yields the protein CAGTQGRFGSYTF.

CDR3 bases: TGCAGCGGGGGACCTCTAAGGAGAGGCTACACCTTC. This gives the protein CSGGPLRRGYTF. The chain links TRBV29-1 to TRBJ1-2, with D perhaps matching TRBD1 (5 bases). This CDR3 has 12 residues. Germline CDR1 reads SQVTM; CDR2 reads ANQGSEA. V was cut by 7 bases and J by 8 bases, with 17 bases left in between.

The chain employs TRBV10-3 and TRBJ1-1; perhaps TRBD1 as D (6 bases). V was trimmed by 6 bases and J by 0 bases, leaving 14 bases between them. Germline assignment: CDR1 ENHRY and CDR2 SYGVKD. This CDR3 region has 15 residues. The CDR3 DNA reads as TGTGCCATCAGCCTAGGGGACACCCTGAACACTGAAGCTTTCTTT. Protein: CAISLGDTLNTEAFF.

The CDR3 region is CASSRWDRDDEQYF. The DNA of the CDR3 is TGTGCCAGCTCTAGGTGGGACAGGGACGACGAGCAGTACTTC. The V call is TRBV11-1, the J call TRBJ2-5; 9 bases map to TRBD1. The DNA end is more similar to TRBJ2-7, so the J call may be wrong. Germline V gives CDR1 SGHAT, CDR2 FQDESV (reference sequence). The CDR3 length is 14 residues.

In its sample, this clonotype was seen a few times. The chain employs TRBV28 and TRBJ2-7; 8 bases line up with TRBD1. The CDR3 contains 15 residues. Germline V gene sequence: CDR1 MDHEN, CDR2 SYDVKM. Germline trimming cut 4 bases from V and 0 bases from J; bases unmatched to any gene: 5. CDR3 in amino acids: CASSSSGQVSYEQYF. DNA of the CDR3: TGTGCCAGCAGTTCCTCGGGACAGGTCTCCTACGAGCAGTACTTC.

V usage is TRBV4-1 and J usage is TRBJ2-7; D is undetermined. CDR3 length equals 15 residues. The V and J ends lost 3 bases and 0 bases respectively, with 12 bases between them. Germline CDR1 is MGHRA and CDR2 is YSYEKL. This chain's CDR3 is CASSQDGLGSYEQYF. CDR3 in DNA: TGCGCCAGCAGCCAGGACGGCCTGGGCTCCTACGAGCAGTACTTC.

V and J are TRBV20-1 and TRBJ2-3; 8 bases are a match to TRBD2. The germline gives CDR1 DFQATT, CDR2 SNEGSKA (reference sequence). J was trimmed by 6 bases and V by 8 bases; bases with no gene match: 13. The CDR3 loop spans 14 amino acids. CDR3 bases: TGCAGTCCTGCAGATAGCGGGGCAGGGGATACGCAGTATTTT. It encodes CSPADSGAGDTQYF.